A selection of T cell receptor beta chains follows, all from one sample in a study of shared clonotypes between healthy human individuals. Libraries were prepared by immunoSEQ multiplex PCR; TCRdb keeps only in-frame clonotypes and omits some of them. The sample holds 2 million to 2.5 million clones, around 95% seen once. Sequenced input: naive CD4+ T cells sorted from blood. Source of these receptors: a man younger than 30 in good health. Both conserved end residues are part of each CDR3. D genes are given only for firm matches.

TRBD1 TRBV7-2 CASSLLDRVDSPLHF
NA TRBV5-8 CASSLAGTRGFGTQHF
NA TRBV6-1 CASRQRQANEKLFF
NA TRBV6-5 CASSPGRINQPQHF
NA TRBV7-3 CASSLSRDTNTGELFF
NA TRBV7-3 CASSLTGSWQETQYF
TRBD1 TRBV6-6 CASSGQEINTEAFF
NA TRBV15 CATSRDKSTDTQYF
NA TRBV7-9 CASSLEGRTDTQYF
TRBD2 TRBV28 CASAVGGSSYNEQFF
TRBD1 TRBV6-6 CASGRQGVSEKLFF
NA TRBV4-1 CASSQDRQGIGETQYF
NA TRBV7-9 CASSLPGGGNTIYF
NA TRBV9 CASSVDRGPTYEQYF
NA TRBV19 CASGFAGVRSNQPQHF
NA TRBV28 CASRPNSNQPQHF